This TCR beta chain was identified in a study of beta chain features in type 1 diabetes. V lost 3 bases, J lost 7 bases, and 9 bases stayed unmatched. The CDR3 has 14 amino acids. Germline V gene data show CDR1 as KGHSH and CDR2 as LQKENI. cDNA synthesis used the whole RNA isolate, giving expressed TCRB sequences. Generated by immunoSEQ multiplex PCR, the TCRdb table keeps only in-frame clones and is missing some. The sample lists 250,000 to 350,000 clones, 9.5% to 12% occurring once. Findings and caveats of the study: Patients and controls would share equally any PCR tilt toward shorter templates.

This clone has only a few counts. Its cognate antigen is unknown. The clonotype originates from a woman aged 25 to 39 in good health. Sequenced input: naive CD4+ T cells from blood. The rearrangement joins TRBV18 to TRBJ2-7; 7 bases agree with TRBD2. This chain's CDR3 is CASSPTSPPREQYF. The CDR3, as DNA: TGTGCCAGCTCACCGACTAGCCCACCTCGGGAGCAGTACTTC.